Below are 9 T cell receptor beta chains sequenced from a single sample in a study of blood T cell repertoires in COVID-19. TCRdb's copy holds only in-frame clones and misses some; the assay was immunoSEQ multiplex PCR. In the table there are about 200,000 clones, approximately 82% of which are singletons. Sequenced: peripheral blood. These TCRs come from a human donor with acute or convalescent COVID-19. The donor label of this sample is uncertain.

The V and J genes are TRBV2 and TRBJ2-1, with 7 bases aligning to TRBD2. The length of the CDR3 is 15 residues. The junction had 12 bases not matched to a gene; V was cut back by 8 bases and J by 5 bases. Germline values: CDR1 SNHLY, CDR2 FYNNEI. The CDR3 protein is CASRERRGINNEQFF. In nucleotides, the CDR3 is TGTGCCAGCCGCGAACGGCGGGGGATCAACAATGAGCAGTTCTTC. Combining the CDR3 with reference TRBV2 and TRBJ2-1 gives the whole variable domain EPEVTQTPSHQVTQMGQEVILRCVPISNHLYFYWYRQILGQKVEFLVSFYNNEISEKSEIFDDQFSVERPDGSNFTLKIRSTKLEDSAMYFCASRERRGINNEQFFGPGTRLTVL.

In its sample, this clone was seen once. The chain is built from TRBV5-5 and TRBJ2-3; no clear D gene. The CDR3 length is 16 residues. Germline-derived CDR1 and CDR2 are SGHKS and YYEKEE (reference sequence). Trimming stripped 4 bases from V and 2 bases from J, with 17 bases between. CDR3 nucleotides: TGTGCCAGCAGCCCTTTCGGTCTGATAATCACAGATACGCAGTATTTT. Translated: CASSPFGLIITDTQYF.

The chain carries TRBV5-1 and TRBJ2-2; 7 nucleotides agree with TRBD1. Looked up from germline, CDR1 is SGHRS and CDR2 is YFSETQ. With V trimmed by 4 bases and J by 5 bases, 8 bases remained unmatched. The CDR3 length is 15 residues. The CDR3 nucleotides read TGCGCCAGCAGCAGAACAGGGGAGACGACCGGGGAGCTGTTTTTT. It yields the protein CASSRTGETTGELFF.

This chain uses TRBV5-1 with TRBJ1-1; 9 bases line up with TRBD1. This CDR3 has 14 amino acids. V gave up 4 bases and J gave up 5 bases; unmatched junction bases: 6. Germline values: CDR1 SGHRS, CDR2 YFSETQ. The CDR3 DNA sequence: TGCGCCAGCAGCAGGGGACAGGGTGGGACTGAAGCTTTCTTT. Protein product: CASSRGQGGTEAFF.

CDR3 nucleotide sequence: TGTGCCACCAGTGACCCAGGTAGGGGTGACGGGGAGCTGTTTTTT. Its protein product is CATSDPGRGDGELFF. The chain recombines TRBV24-1 with TRBJ2-2, with a tentative D call TRBD1 (5 bases). This CDR3 contains 15 residues. Trimming cost V 4 bases and J 7 bases, with 15 bases left between them. Germline CDR1 KGHDR, CDR2 SFDVKD.

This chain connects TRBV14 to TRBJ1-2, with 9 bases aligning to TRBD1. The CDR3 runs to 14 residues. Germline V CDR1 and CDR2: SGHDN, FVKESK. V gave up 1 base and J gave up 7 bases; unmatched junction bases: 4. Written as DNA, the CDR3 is TGTGCCAGCAGCCAAGTACAGGGGGCCGTTGGCTACACCTTC. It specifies CASSQVQGAVGYTF.

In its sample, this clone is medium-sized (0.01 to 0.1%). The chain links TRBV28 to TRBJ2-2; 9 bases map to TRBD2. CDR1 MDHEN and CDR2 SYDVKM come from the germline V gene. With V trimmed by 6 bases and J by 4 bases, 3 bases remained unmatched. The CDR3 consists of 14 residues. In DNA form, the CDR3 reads TGTGCCAGCAGGCCGGGACTAGCCACCGGGGAGCTGTTTTTT. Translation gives CASRPGLATGELFF.

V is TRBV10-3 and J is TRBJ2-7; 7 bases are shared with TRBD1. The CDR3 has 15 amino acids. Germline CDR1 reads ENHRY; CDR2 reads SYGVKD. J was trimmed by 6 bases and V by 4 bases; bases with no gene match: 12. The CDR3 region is CAISVRETGSTEQYF. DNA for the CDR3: TGTGCCATCAGTGTACGAGAGACAGGGTCTACCGAGCAGTACTTC.

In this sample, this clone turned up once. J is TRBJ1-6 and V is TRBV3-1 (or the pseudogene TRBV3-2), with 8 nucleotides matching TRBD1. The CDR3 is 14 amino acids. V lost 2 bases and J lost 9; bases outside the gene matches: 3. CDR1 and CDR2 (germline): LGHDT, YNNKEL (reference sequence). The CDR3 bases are TGTGCCAGCAGCCAACGCGACAGGGGTTCACCCCTCCACTTT. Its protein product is CASSQRDRGSPLHF.